Listed below are T cell receptor beta chains from one sample, sequenced in a study of identical twins. One entry per CDR3 protein results from TCRdb running MiXCR on the 5' RACE reads. This table has 450,000 or so distinct CDR3 sequences, around an eighth appearing once. This same sample was also part of a study on yellow fever vaccine responses in identical twins.

Sequenced sample: CD4+ T cells sorted from blood. The source of these receptors is a woman between 18 and 30 years old in good health. The CDR3 runs from the conserved cysteine through the conserved F or W. A D gene is named only where the DNA matches it firmly. Not every row has a clone size; where given, it reads once, few, many or a size class.

V,J,D,size,CDR3,DNA
TRBV3-1,TRBJ2-2,.,few,CASSQVAGLNTGELFF,TGTGCCAGCAGCCAAGTGGCGGGGCTGAACACCGGGGAGCTGTTTTTT
TRBV7-2,TRBJ1-1,TRBD1,few,CASSYGTGVYNTEAFF,TGTGCCAGCAGCTACGGGACAGGGGTTTATAACACTGAAGCTTTCTTT
TRBV15,TRBJ2-1,.,.,CATSREGTHNEQFF,TGTGCCACCAGCAGAGAAGGGACTCACAATGAGCAGTTCTTC
TRBV12-3/TRBV12-4,TRBJ1-2,.,.,CASRELANYGYTF,TGTGCCAGCAGGGAGTTAGCTAACTATGGCTACACCTTC
TRBV6-2/TRBV6-3,TRBJ2-6,.,.,CASSYTGGANVLTF,TGTGCCAGCAGTTACACCGGTGGGGCCAACGTCCTGACTTTC
TRBV9,TRBJ2-1,.,.,CASSVEPGLYNEQFF,TGTGCCAGCAGCGTAGAGCCGGGACTCTACAATGAGCAGTTCTTC
TRBV27,TRBJ2-7,TRBD1,.,CASSLLPQGAPYEQYF,TGTGCCAGCAGTCTCCTACCACAGGGGGCGCCCTACGAGCAGTACTTC
TRBV28,TRBJ1-6,TRBD1,many,CASSLGRQGYSPLHF,TGTGCCAGCAGTTTAGGTCGACAGGGATATTCACCCCTCCACTTT
TRBV29-1,TRBJ1-2,TRBD1,.,CSVGQTGEGYTF,TGCAGCGTTGGCCAGACAGGGGAGGGCTACACCTTC
TRBV27,TRBJ1-1,TRBD1,.,CASSPHGTGNTEAFF,TGTGCCAGCAGTCCACACGGGACAGGGAACACTGAAGCTTTCTTT
TRBV24-1,TRBJ2-5,.,.,CATSDLRAGSSPRETQYF,TGTGCCACCAGTGATTTGCGTGCGGGGTCTAGCCCCAGAGAGACCCAGTACTTC
TRBV2,TRBJ2-1,TRBD2,.,CASIGGLAGFNEQFF,TGTGCCAGCATTGGGGGACTAGCGGGTTTCAATGAGCAGTTCTTC
TRBV29-1,TRBJ2-7,TRBD2,.,CSVGGRGDEQYF,TGCAGCGTTGGCGGGCGGGGGGACGAGCAGTACTTC
TRBV27,TRBJ2-5,TRBD2,.,CASRKLAGGPGETQYF,TGTGCCAGCAGGAAACTAGCGGGGGGGCCAGGGGAGACCCAGTACTTC
TRBV3-1,TRBJ2-7,TRBD1,.,CASSPWDRASYEQYF,TGTGCCAGCAGCCCCTGGGACAGGGCCTCCTACGAGCAGTACTTC
TRBV5-1,TRBJ2-2,.,many,CASSSTGNTGELFF,TGCGCCAGCAGCTCGACAGGGAACACCGGGGAGCTGTTTTTT
TRBV25-1,TRBJ2-2,.,.,CASSGQFNTGELFF,TGTGCCAGCAGTGGACAGTTCAACACCGGGGAGCTGTTTTTT
TRBV12-3/TRBV12-4,TRBJ2-1,TRBD1,.,CASSLTPDRGEQFF,TGTGCCAGCAGTTTAACACCGGACAGGGGTGAGCAGTTCTTC
TRBV7-8,TRBJ2-7,TRBD2,.,CASSFSRTSSYEQYF,TGTGCCAGCAGCTTCTCGCGGACTAGTTCCTACGAGCAGTACTTC
TRBV2,TRBJ2-4,.,few,CASSETDIAKNIQYF,TGTGCCAGCAGTGAAACAGACATAGCCAAAAACATTCAGTACTTC
TRBV10-3,TRBJ2-7,.,.,CAISDRYEQYF,TGTGCCATAAGTGACAGATACGAGCAGTACTTC
TRBV10-3,TRBJ2-1,.,few,CAISRPRATGEQFF,TGTGCCATCAGCCGACCCCGGGCTACCGGTGAGCAGTTCTTC
TRBV7-2,TRBJ2-7,TRBD2,.,CASSLAVTSSVNEQYF,TGTGCCAGCAGCTTAGCGGTGACTAGCAGTGTGAACGAGCAGTACTTC
TRBV20-1,TRBJ2-1,.,many,CSARTSSATYNEQFF,TGCAGTGCTAGAACATCTAGCGCTACCTACAATGAGCAGTTCTTC
TRBV7-6,TRBJ2-1,TRBD2,.,CASSLKTSGSFYNEQFF,TGTGCCAGCAGCTTAAAAACTAGCGGGAGTTTTTACAATGAGCAGTTCTTC
TRBV6-4,TRBJ2-5,TRBD1,.,CASSDSPDRPRETQYF,TGTGCCAGCAGTGACTCACCGGACAGGCCCAGGGAGACCCAGTACTTC
TRBV10-1,TRBJ2-6,.,few,CASSALPVSPSGANVLTF,TGCGCCAGCAGTGCGTTACCAGTTTCCCCCTCTGGGGCCAACGTCCTGACTTTC
TRBV4-2,TRBJ2-1,.,.,CASSPRDLSSYNEQFF,TGTGCCAGCAGCCCCCGGGACTTGAGCTCCTACAATGAGCAGTTCTTC
TRBV24-1,TRBJ2-5,TRBD2,.,CATSESSGRALETQYF,TGTGCCACCAGTGAGTCCAGCGGGAGGGCTTTGGAGACCCAGTACTTC
TRBV12-3/TRBV12-4,TRBJ2-1,.,.,CASRIDFNEQFF,TGTGCCAGCAGGATCGACTTCAATGAGCAGTTCTTC
TRBV20-1,TRBJ2-2,TRBD1,.,CSAPTGGVYTGELFF,TGCAGTGCCCCGACAGGGGGCGTCTACACCGGGGAGCTGTTTTTT
TRBV5-6,TRBJ2-4,TRBD1,.,CASSLVAGGAKNIQYF,TGTGCCAGCAGCTTGGTAGCAGGGGGAGCCAAAAACATTCAGTACTTC
TRBV11-2,TRBJ2-3,.,few,CASSLAYDTQYF,TGTGCCAGCAGCTTAGCATACGATACGCAGTATTTT
TRBV29-1,TRBJ2-5,TRBD1,few,CSVGDRAQETQYF,TGCAGCGTGGGGGACAGGGCCCAAGAGACCCAGTACTTC
TRBV10-3,TRBJ1-6,TRBD1,few,CAISQDRGEDSPLHF,TGTGCCATCAGCCAGGACAGGGGGGAAGATTCACCCCTCCACTTT
TRBV12-3/TRBV12-4,TRBJ2-7,.,.,CASSPPRSSYEQYF,TGTGCCAGCAGTCCCCCCAGGAGCTCCTACGAGCAGTACTTC
TRBV6-1,TRBJ1-6,.,few,CASSPQGSGNSPLHF,TGTGCCAGCAGTCCACAGGGCTCGGGCAATTCACCCCTCCACTTT
TRBV7-9,TRBJ2-7,.,many,CASSFTGTTNRYEQYF,TGTGCCAGCAGTTTCACCGGGACAACCAACAGATACGAGCAGTACTTC
TRBV4-3,TRBJ2-7,.,.,CASSQEWMPSYEQYF,TGCGCCAGCAGCCAAGAATGGATGCCCTCCTACGAGCAGTACTTC
TRBV7-8,TRBJ2-6,.,.,CASSSRQVTGANVLTF,TGTGCCAGCAGCTCTAGGCAGGTGACTGGGGCCAACGTCCTGACTTTC
TRBV29-1,TRBJ2-3,.,many,CSTGLGASTDTQYF,TGCAGCACTGGACTGGGGGCTAGCACAGATACGCAGTATTTT
TRBV7-9,TRBJ2-7,.,few,CASSQVVGPPPYEQYF,TGTGCCAGCAGCCAGGTAGTGGGTCCGCCCCCCTACGAGCAGTACTTC
TRBV9,TRBJ1-4,.,few,CASSALPRDTKLANEKLFF,TGTGCCAGCAGCGCCTTACCCCGGGACACAAAGCTCGCTAATGAAAAACTGTTTTTT